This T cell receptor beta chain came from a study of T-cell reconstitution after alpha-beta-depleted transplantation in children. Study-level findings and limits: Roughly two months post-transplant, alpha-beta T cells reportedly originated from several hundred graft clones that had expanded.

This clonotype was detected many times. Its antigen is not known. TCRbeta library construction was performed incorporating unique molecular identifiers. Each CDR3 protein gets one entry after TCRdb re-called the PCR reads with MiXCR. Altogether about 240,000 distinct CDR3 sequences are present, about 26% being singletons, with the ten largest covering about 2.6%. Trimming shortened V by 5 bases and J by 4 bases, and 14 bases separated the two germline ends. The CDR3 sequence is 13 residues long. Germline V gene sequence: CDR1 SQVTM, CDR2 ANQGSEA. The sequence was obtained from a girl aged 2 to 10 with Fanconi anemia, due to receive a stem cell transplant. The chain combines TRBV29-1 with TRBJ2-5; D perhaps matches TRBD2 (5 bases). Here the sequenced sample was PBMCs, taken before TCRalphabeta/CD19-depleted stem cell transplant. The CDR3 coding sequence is TGCAGCGTTTTGGATGAGGGAAGAGAGACCCAGTACTTC. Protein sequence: CSVLDEGRETQYF.